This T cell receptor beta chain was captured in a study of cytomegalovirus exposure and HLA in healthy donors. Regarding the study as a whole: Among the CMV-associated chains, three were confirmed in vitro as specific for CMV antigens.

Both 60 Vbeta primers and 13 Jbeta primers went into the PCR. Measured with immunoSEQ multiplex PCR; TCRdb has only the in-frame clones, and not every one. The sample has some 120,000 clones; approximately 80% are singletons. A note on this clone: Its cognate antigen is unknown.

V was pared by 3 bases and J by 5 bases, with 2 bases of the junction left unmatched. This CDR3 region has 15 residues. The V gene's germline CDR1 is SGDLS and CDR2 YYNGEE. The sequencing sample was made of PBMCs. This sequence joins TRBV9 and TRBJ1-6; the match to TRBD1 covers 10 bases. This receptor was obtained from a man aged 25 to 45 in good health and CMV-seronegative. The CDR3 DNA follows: TGTGCCAGCAGCGCCGGACAGGGGGATAATTCACCCCTCCACTTT. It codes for CASSAGQGDNSPLHF.